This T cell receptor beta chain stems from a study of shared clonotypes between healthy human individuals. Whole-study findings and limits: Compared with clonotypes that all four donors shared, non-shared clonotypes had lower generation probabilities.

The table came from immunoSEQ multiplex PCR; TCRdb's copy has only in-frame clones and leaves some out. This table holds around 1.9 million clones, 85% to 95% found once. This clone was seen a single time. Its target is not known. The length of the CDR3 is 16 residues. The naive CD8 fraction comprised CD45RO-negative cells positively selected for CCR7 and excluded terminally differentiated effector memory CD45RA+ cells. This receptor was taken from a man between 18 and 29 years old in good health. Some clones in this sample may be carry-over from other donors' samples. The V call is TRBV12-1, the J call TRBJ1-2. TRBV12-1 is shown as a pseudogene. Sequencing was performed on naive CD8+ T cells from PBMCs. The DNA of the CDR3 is TGTGCCAGCAGCTTTGGGTCGGGCAGACCTAACTATGGCTACACCTTC. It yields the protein CASSFGSGRPNYGYTF.